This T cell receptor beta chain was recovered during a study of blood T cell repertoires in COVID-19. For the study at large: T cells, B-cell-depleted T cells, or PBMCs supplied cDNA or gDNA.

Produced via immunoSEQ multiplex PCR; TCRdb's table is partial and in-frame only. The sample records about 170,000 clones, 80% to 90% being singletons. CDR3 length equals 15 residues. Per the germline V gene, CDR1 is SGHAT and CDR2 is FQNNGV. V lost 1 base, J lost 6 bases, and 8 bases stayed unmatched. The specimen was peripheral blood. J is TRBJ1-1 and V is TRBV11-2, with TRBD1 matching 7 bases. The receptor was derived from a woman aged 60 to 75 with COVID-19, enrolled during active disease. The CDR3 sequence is CASSLGVGTVSEAFF. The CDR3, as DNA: TGTGCCAGCAGCTTAGGGGTGGGGACAGTATCTGAAGCTTTCTTT.